Below, 26 T cell receptor beta chains from the same sample are listed, as sequenced in a study of post-analysis software for immune sequencing data. General study findings and limits: Included in a set of five TRBV segments more frequent in patients than controls were TRBV5-6, TRBV5-1 and TRBV20-1.

The TCR beta cDNA libraries carried unique molecular identifiers. Each CDR3 protein gets one entry after TCRdb re-called the PCR reads with MiXCR. The sample lists more than 450,000 distinct CDR3 sequences, approximately 31% occurring once. These receptors are not linked to any known antigen. The sequenced sample was blood. These receptors all stem from a girl aged 2-17 years with multiple sclerosis.

Only one count was recorded for this clonotype. The rearrangement links TRBV5-8 to TRBJ1-5; TRBD1 aligns across 7 bases. This CDR3 is 14 amino acids long. Germline V gene data show CDR1 as SGHTS and CDR2 as YDEGEE. With 4 bases clipped from V and 5 bases from J, the junction kept 6 bases outside the gene matches. CDR3 sequence reads: CASSPLRGHQPQHF. The CDR3 nucleotides are TGTGCCAGCAGCCCGTTGAGGGGGCATCAGCCCCAGCATTTT.

This clonotype has more than one count but fewer than ten. The chain couples TRBV9 to TRBJ2-1, with D possibly TRBD2 on 6 matching bases. The CDR3 runs to 16 residues. V was clipped by 3 bases and J by 3 bases, with 16 bases between them. The V gene's germline CDR1 is SGDLS and CDR2 YYNGEE. The CDR3 DNA reads TGTGCCAGCAGCGGGGGAGTGACTAGGAGCTACAATGAGCAGTTCTTC. This gives the protein CASSGGVTRSYNEQFF.

This clonotype occurred a few times. The chain has TRBV13 and TRBJ1-6; 8 nucleotides match TRBD1. This CDR3 spans 17 amino acids. The junction had 6 bases not matched to a gene; V was cut back by 4 bases and J by 1 base. Germline V gene lookup returns CDR1 PRHDT and CDR2 FYEKMQ (reference sequence). The CDR3 protein is CASSSTGGRSYNSPLHF. In DNA, the CDR3 is TGTGCCAGCAGCTCTACAGGGGGTCGTTCCTATAATTCACCCCTCCACTTT.

This clonotype was seen more than once but under ten times. V usage is TRBV7-9 and J usage is TRBJ1-1; D gene unclear. Germline V gene sequence: CDR1 SEHNR, CDR2 FQNEAQ (reference sequence). V lost 4 bases to trimming and J lost 1 base, with 7 bases between them. The CDR3 is 13 residues long. The CDR3: CASSSRENTEAFF. The CDR3 DNA follows: TGTGCCAGCAGCTCACGGGAGAACACTGAAGCTTTCTTT.

A few counts support this clonotype. CDR3 loop: CASSLSGAITNTQYF. CDR3 coding DNA: TGTGCCAGCAGCTTGTCTGGGGCGATCACGAATACGCAGTATTTT. This chain joins TRBV5-6 and TRBJ2-3; tentative D call: TRBD1 (5 bases). This CDR3 region has 15 residues. Germline CDR1 reads SGHDT; CDR2 reads YYEEEE. The V end was cut by 1 base, the J end by 7 bases, with 16 bases between.

The V gene is TRBV20-1, the J gene TRBJ2-1, with TRBD1 matching over 7 bases. The germline CDR1 and CDR2 sequences are DFQATT and SNEGSKA (reference sequence). V lost 1 base and J lost 4; bases outside the gene matches: 4. The CDR3 has 14 amino acids. The DNA of the CDR3 is TGCAGTGCTAGAGCCGGGACAGTATACAATGAGCAGTTCTTC. Its protein is CSARAGTVYNEQFF.

This chain connects TRBV4-2 to TRBJ1-5; the D is unclear. This CDR3 is built from 17 residues. Germline V gene data show CDR1 as LGHNA and CDR2 as YNFKEQ. V lost 0 bases and J lost 2, with 14 bases in between. The CDR3 here is CASSQESGRDGNQPQHF. Here the CDR3 DNA reads TGTGCCAGCAGCCAAGAGTCCGGACGGGATGGCAATCAGCCCCAGCATTTT.

This chain joins TRBV5-1 and TRBJ1-6; TRBD1 might be the D (6 bases). This CDR3 contains 17 residues. V shed 3 bases and J shed 5 bases, with 18 bases lying between them. Germline-derived CDR1 and CDR2 are SGHRS and YFSETQ. The chain's CDR3 is CASSSIPRTADNSPLHF. CDR3 nucleotides: TGCGCCAGCAGCTCAATTCCTAGGACAGCCGATAATTCACCCCTCCACTTT.

This clonotype has more than one count but fewer than ten. CDR3 nucleotides: TGTGCCAGCAGGAATACGGCCCCAGAGCAGTTCTTC. The encoded protein is CASRNTAPEQFF. J is TRBJ2-1 and V is TRBV2; D not certain. The CDR3 totals 12 residues. V lost 6 bases and J lost 10, with 13 bases in between. Germline V gene sequence: CDR1 SNHLY, CDR2 FYNNEI.

This clonotype was recorded once. The rearrangement links TRBV21-1 to TRBJ2-4. TRBV21-1 is termed a pseudogene. The CDR3 has 15 amino acids. CDR3 protein: CASSGRVFAKNIQYF. The CDR3 nucleotides read TGTGCCAGCAGCGGAAGGGTATTTGCCAAAAACATTCAGTACTTC.

This clonotype has a single count. J is TRBJ2-1 and V is TRBV6-5, with 10 bases matching TRBD2. In germline, CDR1 is MNHEY, CDR2 SVGAGI. The CDR3 is 15 residues long. V shed 2 bases, J shed 4 bases, and the junction held 2 bases outside the gene matches. The CDR3 coding sequence is TGTGCCAGCAGTTACGCTAGCGGGGGTTACAATGAGCAGTTCTTC. Translation gives CASSYASGGYNEQFF.

This sequence joins TRBV5-1 and TRBJ2-3, with 8 bases that match TRBD2. CDR3 length equals 16 residues. V gave up 4 bases and J gave up 3 bases; unmatched junction bases: 10. Germline assignment: CDR1 SGHRS and CDR2 YFSETQ. In DNA, the CDR3 is TGCGCCAGCAGCCTTGGTGGACTAGCCGAAACAGATACGCAGTATTTT. It translates to CASSLGGLAETDTQYF.

This clonotype was detected a few times. The V and J genes are TRBV6-2 or TRBV6-3 and TRBJ2-7; D assignment may be TRBD1 or TRBD2 (5 bases each). The CDR3 spans 13 residues. Germline loops: CDR1 MNHEY, CDR2 SVGEGT. V gave up 3 bases and J gave up 4 bases, with 10 bases separating them. In nucleotides, the CDR3 is TGTGCCAGCAGTTATCTCTGGGGGTACGAGCAGTACTTC. Translated, it gives CASSYLWGYEQYF.

This clonotype came up once. The CDR3 DNA reads TGTGCCACCAGCATTCGAGGGGCGATAGGTACGCAGTATTTT. Protein product: CATSIRGAIGTQYF. This sequence joins TRBV15 and TRBJ2-3; perhaps D is TRBD1 or TRBD2 (5 bases each). CDR3 length: 14 amino acids. Trimming took 4 bases from V and 8 from J, leaving 16 bases between them. CDR1 and CDR2 (germline): LNHNV, YYDKDF (reference sequence).

This clonotype was detected only once. One end of the junction varies from germline; a read error may be responsible. CDR3 amino acids: CASSEGQTYGQYF. CDR3 coding DNA: TGTGCCAGCAGTGAAGGACAGACCTACGGGCAGTACTTC. The V call is TRBV12-3 or TRBV12-4, the J call TRBJ2-7, with D possibly matching TRBD1 (6 bases). CDR3 length equals 13 residues.

The chain has TRBV7-9 and TRBJ1-2, with 8 bases matching TRBD1. This CDR3 is built from 14 residues. J was trimmed by 4 bases and V by 3 bases; bases with no gene match: 4. Germline V gene sequence: CDR1 SEHNR, CDR2 FQNEAQ (reference sequence). This CDR3 is CASSFGQGLYGYTF. The CDR3 DNA sequence: TGTGCCAGCAGCTTCGGACAGGGCCTCTATGGCTACACCTTC. The entire variable domain, with the rest obtained from reference TRBV7-9 and TRBJ1-2, is as follows: DTGVSQNPRHKITKRGQNVTFRCDPISEHNRLYWYRQTLGQGPEFLTYFQNEAQLEKSRLLSDRFSAERPKGSFSTLEIQRTEQGDSAMYLCASSFGQGLYGYTFGSGTRLTVV.

This clonotype was seen a handful of times. V gene TRBV7-9 combines with J gene TRBJ1-2; no clear D gene. CDR1 SEHNR and CDR2 FQNEAQ come from the germline V gene (reference sequence). The CDR3 runs to 13 residues. V dropped 1 base and J dropped 6 bases, with 9 bases sitting between them. DNA of the CDR3: TGTGCCAGCAGCTTAGAACGCGTAGATGGCTACACCTTC. The encoded protein is CASSLERVDGYTF.

The J gene is TRBJ2-5, the V gene TRBV4-1; D ambiguous. V dropped 4 bases and J dropped 4 bases, with 10 bases sitting between them. Looked up from germline, CDR1 is MGHRA and CDR2 is YSYEKL. CDR3 length equals 13 residues. CDR3 loop: CASSLVMGETQYF. The CDR3, as DNA: TGCGCCAGCAGCCTCGTTATGGGAGAGACCCAGTACTTC.

In this sample, this clonotype turned up a few times. The chain couples TRBV6-6 to TRBJ2-5; D is unclear. The J call could be wrong; TRBJ2-7 is a better fit for the DNA end. From germline, CDR1 is MNHNY and CDR2 SVGAGI (reference sequence). The CDR3 contains 16 residues. The CDR3 loop reads CASSYSAVRITYEQYF. As DNA, the CDR3 is TGTGCCAGCAGTTATTCGGCCGTCCGAATTACCTACGAGCAGTACTTC.

The V and J genes are TRBV12-3 or TRBV12-4 and TRBJ1-1; D might be TRBD1 (5 bases). The CDR3 runs to 18 residues. V gave up 6 bases and J gave up 1 base, with 24 bases separating them. The CDR3 DNA reads as TGTGCCAGCAGCCCCTCCTTGGGCAGGGAGGTGAGGAACACTGAAGCTTTCTTT. Translation: CASSPSLGREVRNTEAFF.

This clonotype appeared once. The V call is TRBV20-1, the J call TRBJ2-1; 7 positions agree with TRBD2. CDR1 is DFQATT and CDR2 is SNEGSKA in the germline V gene (reference sequence). The CDR3 has 16 residues. V shed 7 bases, J shed 0 bases, and the junction held 12 bases outside the gene matches. For the CDR3, the DNA is TGCAGTGGGCTTGCGAAGCGGACTAGCTCCTACAATGAGCAGTTCTTC. It is translated as CSGLAKRTSSYNEQFF.

This clonotype has more than one count but fewer than ten. The rearrangement joins TRBV11-2 to TRBJ1-2; perhaps TRBD1 as D (5 bases). The V end was cut by 5 bases, the J end by 3 bases, with 16 bases between. This CDR3 region has 15 residues. Per germline, CDR1 SGHAT and CDR2 FQNNGV. The CDR3 DNA follows: TGTGCCAGCAGCCAGCTGCGGGGGGGGGACTATGGCTACACCTTC. Translating it yields CASSQLRGGDYGYTF.

V usage is TRBV20-1 and J usage is TRBJ2-5; D call uncertain. V lost 1 base and J lost 5, with 5 bases in between. The CDR3 covers 11 residues. The germline V gene encodes CDR1 DFQATT and CDR2 SNEGSKA (reference sequence). Here the CDR3 reads CSARGPETQYF. CDR3 sequence (DNA): TGCAGTGCTAGAGGTCCGGAGACCCAGTACTTC.

V gene TRBV6-1 combines with J gene TRBJ1-5; tentative D call: TRBD1 (6 bases). V was shortened by 2 bases and J by 3 bases, with 14 bases between the two germline ends. The CDR3 spans 16 residues. The germline CDR1 and CDR2 sequences are MNHNS and SASEGT. In DNA, the CDR3 is TGTGCCAGCAGTGAATACCCACAGGGCTTCAATCAGCCCCAGCATTTT. Amino acids: CASSEYPQGFNQPQHF.

This clonotype has just a few counts. The chain employs TRBV24-1 and TRBJ2-3; a possible D gene is TRBD2 (5 bases). CDR1 is KGHDR and CDR2 is SFDVKD in the germline V gene. The CDR3 extends over 16 amino acids. V was pared by 7 bases and J by 2 bases, with 18 bases between. DNA for the CDR3: TGTGCCACCAGCCACCCTCGAGTACGGGACACAGATACGCAGTATTTT. Protein product: CATSHPRVRDTDTQYF.

The chain recombines TRBV2 with TRBJ2-5; 7 bases line up with TRBD1. Germline V gene data show CDR1 as SNHLY and CDR2 as FYNNEI. V trimming: 3 bases; J trimming: 4 bases; junction bases outside the gene matches: 5. CDR3 size: 14 residues. CDR3 region: CASSEEQGPETQYF. In DNA form, the CDR3 reads TGTGCCAGCAGTGAGGAACAGGGGCCAGAGACCCAGTACTTC. Variable domain in full (rest from reference TRBV2 and TRBJ2-5): EPEVTQTPSHQVTQMGQEVILRCVPISNHLYFYWYRQILGQKVEFLVSFYNNEISEKSEIFDDQFSVERPDGSNFTLKIRSTKLEDSAMYFCASSEEQGPETQYFGPGTRLLVL.